This T cell receptor beta chain was captured in a study of cytomegalovirus exposure and HLA in healthy donors. Study-wide results and caveats: The classifier reportedly diagnosed cytomegalovirus status with high sensitivity and specificity.

V was shortened by 2 bases and J by 3 bases, with 8 bases between the two germline ends. The CDR3 totals 13 residues. The V gene's germline CDR1 is SGHNT and CDR2 YYREEE (reference sequence). Sequencing used immunoSEQ multiplex PCR; TCRdb keeps in-frame clones, though not all of them. The table includes 100,000 to 150,000 clones, 89% detected once. A remark on this clone: Antigen unknown.

Sequencing was performed on PBMCs. This clonotype originated in a woman aged 18-29 years in good health and CMV-seronegative. The chain employs TRBV5-4 and TRBJ1-1, with D unresolved. CDR3 region: CASSLYRDTEAFF. Written as DNA, the CDR3 is TGTGCCAGCAGCTTATACCGGGACACTGAAGCTTTCTTT.